The TCR beta chain described here comes from a study of T cells in Graves' hyperthyroidism and ophthalmopathy. What was amplified from RNA transcripts were TCR beta CDR3 regions. HTBI primers drove first-round RT-PCR of the TCR CDR3. TCRdb processed the multiplex PCR reads anew with MiXCR; each CDR3 protein has one entry. The table includes some 720,000 distinct CDR3 sequences, about 16% detected once. CDR1 SGHRS and CDR2 YFSETQ come from the germline V gene. The CDR3 has 15 amino acids. Trimming pared 3 bases from V and 7 bases from J, leaving 20 bases between. Uncontrolled infections, other autoimmune diseases, pregnancy or lactation led to exclusion of patients.

The material sequenced was blood. The TCR originated in a man younger than 30 with Graves' hyperthyroidism. V is TRBV5-1 and J is TRBJ2-7; D call uncertain. The CDR3 sequence: CASSSGYPEWKEQYF. The CDR3, as DNA: TGCGCCAGCAGCTCCGGGTACCCGGAGTGGAAAGAGCAGTACTTC.